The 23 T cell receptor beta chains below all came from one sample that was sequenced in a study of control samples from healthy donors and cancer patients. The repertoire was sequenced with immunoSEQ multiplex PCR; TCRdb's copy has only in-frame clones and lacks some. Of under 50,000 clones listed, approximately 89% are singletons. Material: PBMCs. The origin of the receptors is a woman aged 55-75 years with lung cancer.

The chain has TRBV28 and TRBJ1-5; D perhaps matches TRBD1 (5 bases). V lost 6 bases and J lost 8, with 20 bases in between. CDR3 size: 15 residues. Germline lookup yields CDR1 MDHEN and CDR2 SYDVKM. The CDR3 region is CASSLSMQGVKPQHF. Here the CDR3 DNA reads TGTGCCAGCAGCCTTTCCATGCAGGGTGTCAAGCCCCAGCATTTT.

The CDR3 reads CATSDSYEQYF. The CDR3 DNA is TGTGCCACCAGTGATTCTTACGAGCAGTACTTC. This chain links TRBV24-1 with TRBJ2-7; D gene uncertain. The CDR3 contains 11 residues. V was pared by 2 bases and J by 4 bases, with 2 bases between. Germline CDR1 reads KGHDR; CDR2 reads SFDVKD.

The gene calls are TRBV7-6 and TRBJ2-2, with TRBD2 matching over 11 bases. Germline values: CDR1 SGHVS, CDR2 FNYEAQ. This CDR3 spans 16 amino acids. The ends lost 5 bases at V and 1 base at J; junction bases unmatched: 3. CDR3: CASSILAGGNTGELFF. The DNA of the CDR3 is TGTGCCAGCAGCATTCTAGCGGGAGGGAACACCGGGGAGCTGTTTTTT. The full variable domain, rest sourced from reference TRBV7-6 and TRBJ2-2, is GAGVSQSPRYKVTKRGQDVALRCDPISGHVSLYWYRQALGQGPEFLTYFNYEAQQDKSGLPNDRFSAERPEGSISTLTIQRTEQRDSAMYRCASSILAGGNTGELFFGEGSRLTVL.

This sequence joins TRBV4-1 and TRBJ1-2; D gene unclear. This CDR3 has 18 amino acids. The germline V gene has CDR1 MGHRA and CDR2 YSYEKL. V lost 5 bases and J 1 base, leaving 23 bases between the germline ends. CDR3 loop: CASSTRVGSLKNNYGYTF. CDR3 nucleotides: TGCGCCAGCAGCACAAGGGTTGGGAGCCTGAAAAATAACTATGGCTACACCTTC.

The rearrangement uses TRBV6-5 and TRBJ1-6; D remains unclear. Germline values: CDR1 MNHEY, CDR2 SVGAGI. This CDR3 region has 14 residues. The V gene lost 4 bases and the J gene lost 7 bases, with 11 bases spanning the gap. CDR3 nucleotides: TGTGCCAGCAGTTTATCGGTGCCCAATTCACCCCTCCACTTT. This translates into CASSLSVPNSPLHF.

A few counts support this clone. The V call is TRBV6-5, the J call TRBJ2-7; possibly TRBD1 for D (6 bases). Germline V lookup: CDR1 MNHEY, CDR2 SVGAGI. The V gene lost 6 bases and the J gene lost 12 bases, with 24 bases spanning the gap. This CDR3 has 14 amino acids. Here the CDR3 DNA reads TGTGCCAGCAGGGATAAAGTGACTTGGGGACACGGGTACTTC. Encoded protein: CASRDKVTWGHGYF.

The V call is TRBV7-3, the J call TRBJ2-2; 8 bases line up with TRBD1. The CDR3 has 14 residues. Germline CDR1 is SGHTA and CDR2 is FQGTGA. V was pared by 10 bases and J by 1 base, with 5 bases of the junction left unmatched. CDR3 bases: TGTGCCACAAACGGACAGGGGAACACCGGGGAGCTGTTTTTT. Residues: CATNGQGNTGELFF.

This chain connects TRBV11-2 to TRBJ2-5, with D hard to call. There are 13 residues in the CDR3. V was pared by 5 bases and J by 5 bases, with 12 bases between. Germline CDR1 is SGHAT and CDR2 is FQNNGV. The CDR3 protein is CASSQATDETQYF. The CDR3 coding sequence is TGTGCCAGCAGCCAAGCTACAGACGAGACCCAGTACTTC.

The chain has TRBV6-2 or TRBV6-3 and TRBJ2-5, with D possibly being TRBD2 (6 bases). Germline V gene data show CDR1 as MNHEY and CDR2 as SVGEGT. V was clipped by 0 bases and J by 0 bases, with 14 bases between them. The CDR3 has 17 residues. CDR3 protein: CASSYSTGGVYQETQYF. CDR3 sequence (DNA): TGTGCCAGCAGTTACTCGACTGGCGGGGTTTACCAAGAGACCCAGTACTTC.

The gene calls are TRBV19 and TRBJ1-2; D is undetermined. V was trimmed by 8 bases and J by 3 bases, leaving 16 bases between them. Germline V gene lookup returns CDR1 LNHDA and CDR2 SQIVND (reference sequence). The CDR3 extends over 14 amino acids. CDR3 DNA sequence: TGTGCCAGTGGGAGACCTTGGGGTGACTATGGCTACACCTTC. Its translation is CASGRPWGDYGYTF.

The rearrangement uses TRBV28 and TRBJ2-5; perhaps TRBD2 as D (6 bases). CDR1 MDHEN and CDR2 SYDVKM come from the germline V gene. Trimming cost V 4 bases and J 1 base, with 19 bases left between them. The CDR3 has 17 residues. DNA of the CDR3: TGTGCCAGCAGTTCCCCCCTCTCCATAGCGGCCCAAGAGACCCAGTACTTC. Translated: CASSSPLSIAAQETQYF.

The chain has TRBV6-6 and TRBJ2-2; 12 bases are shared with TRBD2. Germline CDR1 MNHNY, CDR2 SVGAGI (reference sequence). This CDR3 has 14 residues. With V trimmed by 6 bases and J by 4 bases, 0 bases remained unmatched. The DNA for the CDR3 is TGTGCCAGCAGGGGACTAGCGGGCACCGGGGAGCTGTTTTTT. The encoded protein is CASRGLAGTGELFF.

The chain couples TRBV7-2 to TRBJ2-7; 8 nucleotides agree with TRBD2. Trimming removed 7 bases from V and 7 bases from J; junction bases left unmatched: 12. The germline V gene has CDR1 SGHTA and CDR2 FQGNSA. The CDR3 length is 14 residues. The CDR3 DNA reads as TGTGCCAGCAAGGCAAGCGGGAGTCGTTGGGAGCAGTACTTC. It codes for CASKASGSRWEQYF.

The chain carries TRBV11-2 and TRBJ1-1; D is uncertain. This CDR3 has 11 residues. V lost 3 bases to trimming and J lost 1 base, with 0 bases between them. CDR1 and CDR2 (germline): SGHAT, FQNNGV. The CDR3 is CASSLNTEAFF. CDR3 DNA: TGTGCCAGCAGCTTGAACACTGAAGCTTTCTTT.

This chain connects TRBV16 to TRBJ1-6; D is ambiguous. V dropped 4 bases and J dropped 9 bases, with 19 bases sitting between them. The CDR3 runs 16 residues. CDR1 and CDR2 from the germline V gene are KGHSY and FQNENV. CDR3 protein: CASSPTAPSGSSPLHF. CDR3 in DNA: TGTGCCAGCAGCCCCACGGCCCCCTCTGGAAGTTCACCCCTCCACTTT. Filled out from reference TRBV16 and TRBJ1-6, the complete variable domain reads GEEVAQTPKHLVRGEGQKAKLYCAPIKGHSYVFWYQQVLKNEFKFLISFQNENVFDETGMPKERFSAKCLPNSPCSLEIQATKLEDSAVYFCASSPTAPSGSSPLHFGNGTRLTVT.

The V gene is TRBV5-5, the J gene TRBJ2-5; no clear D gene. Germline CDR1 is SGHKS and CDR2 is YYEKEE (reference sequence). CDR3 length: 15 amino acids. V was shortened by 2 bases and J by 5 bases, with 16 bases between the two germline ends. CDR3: CASSFNFDAGETQYF. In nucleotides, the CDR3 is TGTGCCAGCAGCTTCAACTTCGACGCTGGGGAGACCCAGTACTTC.

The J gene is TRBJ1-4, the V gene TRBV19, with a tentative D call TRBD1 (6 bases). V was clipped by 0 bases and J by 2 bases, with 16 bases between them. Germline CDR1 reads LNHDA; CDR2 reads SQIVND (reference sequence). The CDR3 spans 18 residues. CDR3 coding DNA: TGTGCCAGTAGTATAGACACGGACAGCCTGGGGACTAATGAAAAACTGTTTTTT. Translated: CASSIDTDSLGTNEKLFF.

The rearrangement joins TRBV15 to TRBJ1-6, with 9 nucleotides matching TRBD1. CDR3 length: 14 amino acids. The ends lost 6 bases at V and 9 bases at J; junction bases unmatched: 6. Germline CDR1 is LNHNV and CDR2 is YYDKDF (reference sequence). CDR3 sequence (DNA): TGTGCCACCAGTCAGGGACAGGGAACTTCACCCCTCCACTTT. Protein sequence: CATSQGQGTSPLHF.

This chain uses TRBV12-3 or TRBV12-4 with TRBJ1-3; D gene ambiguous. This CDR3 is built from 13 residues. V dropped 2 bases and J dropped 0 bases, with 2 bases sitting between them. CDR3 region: CASSLSSGNTIYF. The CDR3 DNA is TGTGCCAGCAGTTTAAGCTCTGGAAACACCATATATTTT.

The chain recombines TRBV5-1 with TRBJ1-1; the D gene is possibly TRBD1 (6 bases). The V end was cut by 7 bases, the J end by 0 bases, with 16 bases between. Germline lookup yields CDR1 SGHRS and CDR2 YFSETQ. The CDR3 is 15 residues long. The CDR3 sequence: CASAKITGMNTEAFF. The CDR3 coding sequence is TGCGCCAGCGCCAAGATAACAGGGATGAACACTGAAGCTTTCTTT.

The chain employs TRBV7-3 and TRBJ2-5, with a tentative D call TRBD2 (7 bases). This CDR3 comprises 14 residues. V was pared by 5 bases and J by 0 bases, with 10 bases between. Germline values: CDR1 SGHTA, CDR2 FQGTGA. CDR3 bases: TGTGCCAGCAGCGAGGGGGGGTACCAAGAGACCCAGTACTTC. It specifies CASSEGGYQETQYF.

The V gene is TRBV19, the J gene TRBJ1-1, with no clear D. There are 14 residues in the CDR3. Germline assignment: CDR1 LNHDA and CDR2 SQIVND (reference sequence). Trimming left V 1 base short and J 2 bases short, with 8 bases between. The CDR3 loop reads CASSIVWGNTEAFF. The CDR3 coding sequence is TGTGCCAGTAGTATAGTGTGGGGAAACACTGAAGCTTTCTTT.

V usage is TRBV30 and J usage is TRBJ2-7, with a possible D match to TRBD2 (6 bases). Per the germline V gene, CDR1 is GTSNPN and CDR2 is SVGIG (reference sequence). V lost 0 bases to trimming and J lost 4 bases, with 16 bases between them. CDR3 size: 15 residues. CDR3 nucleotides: TGTGCCTGGAGTGTATTTAACGGGAGAACGTACGAGCAGTACTTC. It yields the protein CAWSVFNGRTYEQYF.